This TCR beta chain derives from a study of OX40 agonist ivuxolimab in advanced cancers. Only one count was recorded for this clone. Germline V lookup: CDR1 SNHLY, CDR2 FYNNEI. The length of the CDR3 is 15 residues. Trimming took 8 bases from V and 6 from J, leaving 20 bases between them. Measured with immunoSEQ multiplex PCR; TCRdb has only the in-frame clones, and not every one. Seen here are some 32,000 clones, roughly 80% observed once, and the top ten hold around 20%. The chain combines TRBV2 with TRBJ1-5, with D unresolved. This specimen was CD4+ or CD8+ T cells sorted from blood, taken in a trial of the OX40 agonist ivuxolimab. The TCR sequence derives from an adult with an advanced solid tumor such as melanoma, head and neck, liver or kidney cancer. CDR3 nucleotides: TGTGCCAGCCAAAGGCTGGGCGACGGCGGTCAGCCCCAGCATTTT. Translation gives CASQRLGDGGQPQHF.